Each of the 7 T cell receptor beta chains below was sequenced from the same sample in a study of T-cell memory formation after mild COVID-19. TCRdb reanalysed the 5' RACE reads using MiXCR and keeps one entry per CDR3 protein. This sample has around 340,000 distinct CDR3 sequences, with more than 20% found just once. Sequencing was performed on PBMCs or a T cell subset sorted from them (not recorded which). These TCRs come from an adult woman who had mild COVID-19 (a few samples of this study predate the infection). Cell type and time point are not known.

Only a few counts were recorded for this clonotype. The rearrangement uses TRBV20-1 and TRBJ1-2; D remains ambiguous. V was cut by 0 bases and J by 2 bases, with 13 bases left in between. CDR1 DFQATT and CDR2 SNEGSKA come from the germline V gene (reference sequence). The CDR3 length is 15 residues. In DNA form, the CDR3 reads TGCAGTGCTAGAGATCGGGAGGTACTGAACTATGGCTACACCTTC. Amino acid sequence: CSARDREVLNYGYTF.

The table lists this clonotype with many counts. The chain combines TRBV20-1 with TRBJ1-5, with a possible D match to TRBD1 (6 bases). This CDR3 contains 14 residues. V was cut by 3 bases and J by 5 bases, with 14 bases left in between. Per the germline V gene, CDR1 is DFQATT and CDR2 is SNEGSKA (reference sequence). The CDR3 reads CSASPSGDYQPQHF. Here the CDR3 DNA reads TGCAGTGCTAGTCCCTCAGGGGACTATCAGCCCCAGCATTTT.

The V gene is TRBV9, the J gene TRBJ1-6; D is unclear. Germline CDR1 is SGDLS and CDR2 is YYNGEE. CDR3 size: 15 residues. V lost 4 bases and J 9 bases, leaving 17 bases between the germline ends. CDR3 amino acids: CASSPEVEVVSPLHF. CDR3 in DNA: TGTGCCAGCAGCCCAGAAGTAGAGGTGGTTTCACCCCTCCACTTT. The whole variable domain, remainder taken from reference TRBV9 and TRBJ1-6, is DSGVTQTPKHLITATGQRVTLRCSPRSGDLSVYWYQQSLDQGLQFLIQYYNGEERAKGNILERFSAQQFPDLHSELNLSSLELGDSALYFCASSPEVEVVSPLHFGNGTRLTVT.

This clonotype appeared many times. The chain recombines TRBV9 with TRBJ2-6; a weak D match, TRBD1 (5 bases). Germline values: CDR1 SGDLS, CDR2 YYNGEE. There are 17 residues in the CDR3. V was shortened by 4 bases and J by 2 bases, with 16 bases between the two germline ends. In nucleotides, the CDR3 is TGTGCCAGCAGCCCCCCCTTATGGGGCGCTGGGGCCAACGTCCTGACTTTC. Translated, it gives CASSPPLWGAGANVLTF.

This clonotype has ten or more counts. The V gene is TRBV5-1, the J gene TRBJ2-1, with D perhaps matching TRBD1 or TRBD2 (5 bases each). With 4 bases removed from V and 6 bases from J, the gap between germline ends came to 17 bases. CDR3 size: 15 residues. The germline gives CDR1 SGHRS, CDR2 YFSETQ. In DNA form, the CDR3 reads TGCGCCAGCAGCCGGGACGTAGAGGTAACCAATGAGCAGTTCTTC. Translating gives CASSRDVEVTNEQFF.

V gene TRBV21-1 combines with J gene TRBJ2-7. TRBV21-1 is annotated as a pseudogene. The CDR3 has 14 residues. The CDR3 region has the DNA TGTGCCAGCGGCTTAAAGCCCAGCTCCTACGAGCAGTACTTC. Translation: CASGLKPSSYEQYF.

This clonotype came up a few times. The rearrangement links TRBV7-6 to TRBJ2-2; TRBD2 matches 9 bases. This CDR3 region has 18 residues. Germline loops: CDR1 SGHVS, CDR2 FNYEAQ. The ends lost 4 bases at V and 7 bases at J; junction bases unmatched: 16. The DNA for the CDR3 is TGTGCCAGCAGCTATGCTGGCGCGGGAGGGCCTTCCCTCGGGGAGCTGTTTTTT. It yields the protein CASSYAGAGGPSLGELFF. The full variable domain, with the rest looked up from reference TRBV7-6 and TRBJ2-2, is GAGVSQSPRYKVTKRGQDVALRCDPISGHVSLYWYRQALGQGPEFLTYFNYEAQQDKSGLPNDRFSAERPEGSISTLTIQRTEQRDSAMYRCASSYAGAGGPSLGELFFGEGSRLTVL.